This T cell receptor beta chain stems from a study of blood T cell repertoires in COVID-19 (dated by TCRdb to the early 2020s). As for the study more broadly: The collaborator samples originated in the United States, Italy and Spain and spanned the acute and convalescent phases of COVID-19. The material from the prospective study consisted of cDNA or gDNA derived from T cells, B-cell-depleted T cells, or PBMCs. Subjects who had been exposed to COVID-19, were actively infected with it, or had recovered from it provided the deeply sampled blood TCRbeta repertoires that made up the dataset. The repertoires were released in a freely available public database meant as a resource for research on the immune response to SARS-CoV-2. Samples came from the ongoing ImmuneRACE study (first 160 participants) plus 1,254 subjects from 6 global collaborators. A de-identified subject ID, COVID-19 status, age in years and sex were almost always included in the sample metadata. Where HLA class I and class II types were available, the types were taken from metadata supplied by the sample provider, not from assay-based typing.

TCRbeta CDR3 regions were amplified from genomic DNA by means of the immunoSEQ Assay, a bias-controlled multiplex PCR. For the original study's pipeline: The number of nucleated cells in each sample was estimated from the amplification of reference gene primers within the assay. To quantify the absolute abundance of each unique TCRbeta CDR3 rearrangement, sequence reads were collapsed and filtered. For each sample, productive Simpson clonality was calculated as the square root of Simpson's diversity index across productive rearrangements. TCRdb retrieved this table from immuneACCESS and kept in-frame rearrangements only. Not all clones are present; in checked studies, unresolved V genes account for under half, and no reason is known for the remainder. Clone size and V and J calls were adopted from that table, with D and trimming inferred from the DNA. In this sample the table shows about 200,000 clones, roughly 85% of which occur a single time. 15% to 20% of the sample is taken by the ten largest.

In the prospective study, participants were about 18 to 95 years old, resided in 24 geographic areas of the United States, and were enrolled through a virtual design. In the prospective study, participants were assigned to cohorts based on the clinical history participants reported in a screening survey and a study questionnaire. For ImmuneRACE Cohort 3, a participant was defined as recovered based on two consecutive negative NP/OP PCR tests, clearance by a healthcare professional, or resolution of symptoms. In the prospective study, mobile phlebotomists collected whole blood, serum and a nasopharyngeal or oropharyngeal swab from each participant. Additional blood draws and questionnaires over an approximately two-month period could optionally be provided by prospective study participants. Prospective study blood samples were shipped either frozen or at room temperature before DNA extraction. Study-wide findings and limitations: How much clinical and demographic metadata was included differed by source and by participant, and the metadata was provided uncurated.

Reading the germline V gene gives CDR1 SGHNT and CDR2 YENEEA. Including the terminal cysteine and phenylalanine, the CDR3 comprises 14 residues. Here the CDR3 DNA is all that survives: 42 bases in frame from base 1. V sheds 5 bases and J sheds 2 bases, leaving 10 bases between their ends. A remark on this clone: The specificity of this receptor is unknown. The input lacks base qualities; no much larger clone sits a single base away.

Recombination linked TRBV11-3 to TRBJ2-4, with the D gene call left open. Sample: PBMCs or T cells enriched from blood (not recorded which). The sequence was obtained from a man in his forties or fifties who had recovered from COVID-19. The CDR3 in this case is CASSEAISKNIQYF. The nucleotides are TGTGCCAGCAGCGAGGCGATCTCCAAAAACATTCAGTACTTC.